This record covers a single T cell receptor beta chain. As yet, its antigen is unknown. The sample belongs to a study of T-cell reconstitution after alpha-beta-depleted transplantation in children. Whole-study results and caveats: It was newly produced T cells that mostly accounted for T-cell counts and diversity one year after transplant.

V was clipped by 6 bases and J by 7 bases; unmatched bases: 22. CDR3 length: 18 amino acids. Unique molecular identifiers were used to barcode this TCRbeta library. TCRdb re-analysed the PCR reads in MiXCR, keeping a single row per CDR3 protein. The data show 55,000 to 65,000 distinct CDR3 sequences, 40% to 45% seen once. The chain has TRBV12-3 or TRBV12-4 and TRBJ2-7, with TRBD1 matching 9 bases. This TCR was sampled from a male patient aged 5 to 17 who had a stem cell transplant for acute lymphoblastic leukemia, so the T cells may come from the graft donor. The sample here was PBMCs, mostly from graft donor cells, taken 360 days after TCRalphabeta/CD19-depleted stem cell transplant. The CDR3 bases are TGTGCCAGCAGCTCCTTCGTGACAGGGGGACTTAAGTTGAGGGAGCAGTACTTC. Protein: CASSSFVTGGLKLREQYF.